The 12 T cell receptor beta chains given below trace back to one sample, sequenced in a study of blood T cell repertoires in COVID-19. Measured with immunoSEQ multiplex PCR; TCRdb has only the in-frame clones, and not every one. The sample lists around 290,000 clones, around 87% seen once, with around 8% in the top ten. Sequencing was carried out using peripheral blood. These receptors were taken from a woman between 50 and 59 years old who had recovered from COVID-19.

J is TRBJ2-5 and V is TRBV28, with D possibly matching TRBD2 (6 bases). The CDR3 contains 14 residues. In germline, CDR1 is MDHEN, CDR2 SYDVKM. V was trimmed by 6 bases and J by 2 bases, leaving 13 bases between them. The CDR3 bases are TGTGCCAGCAGGTCAGGGAGGATACAAGAGACCCAGTACTTC. This encodes CASRSGRIQETQYF.

The chain is built from TRBV4-3 and TRBJ2-5; 7 bases match TRBD2. Germline CDR1 LGHNA, CDR2 YSLEER. CDR3 length: 17 residues. V lost 0 bases and J lost 4; bases outside the gene matches: 11. The CDR3 protein is CASSQDLGGSIRETQYF. The DNA of the CDR3 is TGCGCCAGCAGCCAAGATTTGGGCGGGAGTATTCGAGAGACCCAGTACTTC.

The genes are TRBV7-9 and TRBJ2-3; a weak D match, TRBD2 (5 bases). Trimming took 5 bases from V and 3 from J, leaving 9 bases between them. Germline lookup yields CDR1 SEHNR and CDR2 FQNEAQ (reference sequence). The CDR3 sequence is 13 residues long. CDR3 amino acids: CASSPRLTDTQYF. DNA of the CDR3: TGTGCCAGCAGCCCAAGACTAACAGATACGCAGTATTTT. Full variable domain (missing parts from reference TRBV7-9 and TRBJ2-3): DTGVSQNPRHKITKRGQNVTFRCDPISEHNRLYWYRQTLGQGPEFLTYFQNEAQLEKSRLLSDRFSAERPKGSFSTLEIQRTEQGDSAMYLCASSPRLTDTQYFGPGTRLTVL.

This clone was found a few times. The chain has TRBV7-2 and TRBJ2-5, with 11 bases matching TRBD2. CDR3 size: 19 residues. Germline V CDR1 and CDR2: SGHTA, FQGNSA. With 0 bases clipped from V and 1 base from J, the junction kept 10 bases outside the gene matches. CDR3 DNA sequence: TGTGCCAGCAGCTTAGCTGCTAGCGGGGGGAATGGTCGCCAAGAGACCCAGTACTTC. It specifies CASSLAASGGNGRQETQYF.

As DNA, the CDR3 is TGTGCCAGCAGTTCCCGGGACAGCAACTACACCTTC. Translation gives CASSSRDSNYTF. This rearrangement joins TRBV27 to TRBJ1-2; the match to TRBD1 covers 7 bases. CDR1 is MNHEY, CDR2 SMNVEV, per germline (reference sequence). This CDR3 is built from 12 residues. V shed 4 bases, J shed 10 bases, and the junction held 6 bases outside the gene matches.

The chain employs TRBV9 and TRBJ2-2; TRBD1 agrees at 7 bases. Germline V CDR1 and CDR2: SGDLS, YYNGEE. The trim removed 0 bases at V and 5 bases at J, leaving 7 bases unmatched. This CDR3 contains 16 residues. CDR3 sequence: CASSVERQGVTGELFF. The CDR3 coding sequence is TGTGCCAGCAGCGTAGAGAGACAGGGCGTTACCGGGGAGCTGTTTTTT.

This chain connects TRBV5-4 to TRBJ2-5; 14 nucleotides line up with TRBD2. Germline V lookup: CDR1 SGHNT, CDR2 YYREEE (reference sequence). The CDR3 is made up of 15 amino acids. The junction had 0 bases not matched to a gene; V was cut back by 0 bases and J by 5 bases. CDR3 loop: CASSLGLAGGETQYF. Written as DNA, the CDR3 is TGTGCCAGCAGCTTGGGACTAGCGGGAGGGGAGACCCAGTACTTC.

The chain has TRBV3-1 (or the pseudogene TRBV3-2) and TRBJ2-3; TRBD2 agrees at 14 bases. Germline V lookup: CDR1 LGHDT, CDR2 YNNKEL (reference sequence). With V trimmed by 4 bases and J by 7 bases, 7 bases remained unmatched. This CDR3 is built from 16 residues. CDR3 region: CASSPQGTSGSHTQYF. CDR3 DNA: TGTGCCAGCAGCCCTCAGGGGACTAGCGGGAGTCATACGCAGTATTTT.

The V call is TRBV4-1, the J call TRBJ2-3, with TRBD2 identical over 10 bases. This CDR3 is built from 15 residues. Trimming at V came to 0 bases and at J to 10 bases, leaving 7 bases not matched to a gene. CDR1 is MGHRA, CDR2 YSYEKL, per germline. Here the CDR3 DNA reads TGCGCCAGCAGCCAAGAGGGTAGTCTAGCGGGGGCGCAGTATTTT. This codes for CASSQEGSLAGAQYF.

This clone was seen a single time. The gene calls are TRBV6-1 and TRBJ1-1; 9 bases agree with TRBD1. V lost 4 bases and J lost 0; bases outside the gene matches: 6. CDR3 length: 16 residues. Germline CDR1 MNHNS, CDR2 SASEGT. The CDR3 region has the DNA TGTGCCAGCAGTGGGGGGACAGGGAGGGTGAACACTGAAGCTTTCTTT. Amino acid sequence: CASSGGTGRVNTEAFF.

The rearrangement joins TRBV6-1 to TRBJ2-1; possible D gene TRBD2, 6 bases. V gave up 4 bases and J gave up 7 bases, with 23 bases separating them. Germline V gene data show CDR1 as MNHNS and CDR2 as SASEGT. The CDR3 is made up of 17 amino acids. The CDR3 DNA reads TGTGCCAGCAGTGGGGGCCAGCTTTACCCCGGGGGTAATGAGCAGTTCTTC. Protein product: CASSGGQLYPGGNEQFF.

The rearrangement links TRBV25-1 to TRBJ1-6; 8 bases are shared with TRBD1. J gave up 3 bases and V 5 bases, and 6 bases lay outside the gene matches. The CDR3 runs to 16 residues. Per germline, CDR1 MGHDK and CDR2 SYGVNS. CDR3 region: CASSQQGVFYNSPLHF. CDR3 DNA sequence: TGTGCCAGCAGTCAACAGGGGGTCTTCTATAATTCACCCCTCCACTTT. Using reference TRBV25-1 and TRBJ1-6 for the parts outside the CDR3, the full variable domain is EADIYQTPRYLVIGTGKKITLECSQTMGHDKMYWYQQDPGMELHLIHYSYGVNSTEKGDLSSESTVSRIRTEHFPLTLESARPSHTSQYLCASSQQGVFYNSPLHFGNGTRLTVT.